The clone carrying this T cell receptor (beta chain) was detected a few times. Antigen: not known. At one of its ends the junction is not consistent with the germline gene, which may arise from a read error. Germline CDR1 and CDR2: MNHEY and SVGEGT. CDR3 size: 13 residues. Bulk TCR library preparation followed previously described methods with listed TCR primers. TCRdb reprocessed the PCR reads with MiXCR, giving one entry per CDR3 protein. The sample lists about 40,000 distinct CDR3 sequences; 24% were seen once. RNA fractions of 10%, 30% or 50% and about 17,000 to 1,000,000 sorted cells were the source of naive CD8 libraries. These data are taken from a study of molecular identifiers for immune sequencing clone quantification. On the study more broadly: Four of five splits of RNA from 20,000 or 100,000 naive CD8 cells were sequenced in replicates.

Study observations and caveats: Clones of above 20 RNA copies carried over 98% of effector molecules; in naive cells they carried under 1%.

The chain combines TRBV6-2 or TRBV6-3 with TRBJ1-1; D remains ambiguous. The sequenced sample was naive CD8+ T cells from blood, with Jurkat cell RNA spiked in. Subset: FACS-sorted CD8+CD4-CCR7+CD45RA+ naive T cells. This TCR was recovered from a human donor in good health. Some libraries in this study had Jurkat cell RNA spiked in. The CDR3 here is CASSWIMNAEAFF. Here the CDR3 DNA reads TGTGCCAGCAGTTGGATAATGAACGCTGAAGCTTTCTTT.